These T cell receptor beta chains were read from a single sample in a study of blood T cell repertoires in COVID-19. Clones were sequenced by immunoSEQ multiplex PCR, and TCRdb holds only the in-frame ones, with some missing. The repertoire has 150,000 to 200,000 clones, 60% to 80% of them found once; the top ten carry 26%. Sequenced material: peripheral blood. Receptors originate from a woman between 65 and 79 years old with acute or convalescent COVID-19. The CDR3 runs from the conserved cysteine through the conserved F or W. A D gene is named only where the DNA matches it firmly. Size tells how often a clone was seen (once, few, many) or the class of an expanded clone, and some rows leave it out.

j_call: TRBJ2-7; v_call: TRBV2; clone_size: once; d_call: .; cdr3_nt: TGTGCCAGCAGTGAAGGCGGGGTGATCTACGAGCAGTACTTC; cdr3_aa: CASSEGGVIYEQYF
j_call: TRBJ2-7; v_call: TRBV10-2; clone_size: .; d_call: .; cdr3_nt: TGCGCCAGCAGTGGGGCAGGCCTCTACGAGCAGTACTTC; cdr3_aa: CASSGAGLYEQYF
j_call: TRBJ2-5; v_call: TRBV2; clone_size: .; d_call: .; cdr3_nt: TGTGCCAGCAGTTATGAAGCGTTTCAAGAGACCCAGTACTTC; cdr3_aa: CASSYEAFQETQYF
j_call: TRBJ2-1; v_call: TRBV5-1; clone_size: .; d_call: TRBD2; cdr3_nt: TGCGCCAGCAGCCCCATAGCGGGAACTAACAATGAGCAGTTCTTC; cdr3_aa: CASSPIAGTNNEQFF
j_call: TRBJ2-1; v_call: TRBV7-2; clone_size: .; d_call: TRBD2; cdr3_nt: TGTGCCAGCAGCACAAGACTAGCGGGAGGTTCGGATGAGCAGTTCTTC; cdr3_aa: CASSTRLAGGSDEQFF
j_call: TRBJ2-2; v_call: TRBV5-1; clone_size: .; d_call: TRBD1; cdr3_nt: TGCGCCAGCAGCTACGGGACAGAACGCACCGGGGAGCTGTTTTTT; cdr3_aa: CASSYGTERTGELFF
j_call: TRBJ1-1; v_call: TRBV6-5; clone_size: .; d_call: .; cdr3_nt: TGTGCCACCAACCGACTGGGTGCTGAAGCTTTCTTT; cdr3_aa: CATNRLGAEAFF
j_call: TRBJ1-6; v_call: TRBV5-6; clone_size: .; d_call: TRBD1; cdr3_nt: TGTGCCAGCAGCTGGACAGGGTCTAATTCACCCCTCCACTTT; cdr3_aa: CASSWTGSNSPLHF
j_call: TRBJ2-7; v_call: TRBV5-1; clone_size: .; d_call: .; cdr3_nt: TGCGCCAGCAGCTTGGATGAGGGCGGGCCAGTCTACGAGCAGTACTTC; cdr3_aa: CASSLDEGGPVYEQYF
j_call: TRBJ2-7; v_call: TRBV4-2; clone_size: once; d_call: .; cdr3_nt: TGTGCCAGCAGCCAAGGGGCTCGGGACAACACCTACGAGCAGTACTTC; cdr3_aa: CASSQGARDNTYEQYF
j_call: TRBJ1-2; v_call: TRBV5-6; clone_size: .; d_call: .; cdr3_nt: TGTGCCAGCAGCTGGACTGGGGGGCCAGGGAGGGCTGGCTACACCTTC; cdr3_aa: CASSWTGGPGRAGYTF
j_call: TRBJ2-5; v_call: TRBV5-4; clone_size: .; d_call: .; cdr3_nt: TGTGCCAGCAGCTTTATAGGAGGGAAAGAGACCCAGTACTTC; cdr3_aa: CASSFIGGKETQYF
j_call: TRBJ2-3; v_call: TRBV9; clone_size: .; d_call: .; cdr3_nt: TGTGCCAGCAGCGCAAAAGACATAGTAGATACGCAGTATTTT; cdr3_aa: CASSAKDIVDTQYF
j_call: TRBJ2-7; v_call: TRBV27; clone_size: few; d_call: TRBD2; cdr3_nt: TGTGCCAGCGCTTTAGCGGGAGCTAGTGGGGAGCAGTACTTC; cdr3_aa: CASALAGASGEQYF
j_call: TRBJ2-1; v_call: TRBV9; clone_size: once; d_call: .; cdr3_nt: TGTGCCAGCAGCGTAGCTAGCGGAGGGGGGGTTTCGCAGTTCTTC; cdr3_aa: CASSVASGGGVSQFF
j_call: TRBJ1-4; v_call: TRBV7-9; clone_size: once; d_call: TRBD1; cdr3_nt: TGTGCCAGCAGCTTCGGACAGGGAGGGGTAAAACTGTTTTTT; cdr3_aa: CASSFGQGGVKLFF
j_call: TRBJ2-1; v_call: TRBV9; clone_size: .; d_call: .; cdr3_nt: TGTGCCAGCAGCCCTCGCTTAGCGGAGTACAATGAGCAGTTCTTC; cdr3_aa: CASSPRLAEYNEQFF
j_call: TRBJ2-1; v_call: TRBV4-1; clone_size: many; d_call: TRBD2; cdr3_nt: TGCGCCAGCAGCCAAGGAGTCGTAGCGGGCTTTGAGCAGTTCTTC; cdr3_aa: CASSQGVVAGFEQFF
j_call: TRBJ1-2; v_call: TRBV7-2; clone_size: .; d_call: .; cdr3_nt: TGTGCCAGCAGCTTAGCCACGGGAGGTGGCTACACCTTC; cdr3_aa: CASSLATGGGYTF
j_call: TRBJ2-5; v_call: TRBV7-9; clone_size: .; d_call: .; cdr3_nt: TGTGCCAGCCGTAGTGGGCTTCTAAGGGAGACCCAGTACTTC; cdr3_aa: CASRSGLLRETQYF
j_call: TRBJ2-6; v_call: TRBV28; clone_size: .; d_call: .; cdr3_nt: TGTGCCAGCAGTCTGGGGCAAACTCCTGGGGCCAACGTCCTGACTTTC; cdr3_aa: CASSLGQTPGANVLTF
j_call: TRBJ2-1; v_call: TRBV5-1; clone_size: .; d_call: TRBD2; cdr3_nt: TGCGCCAGCAGCTTGGAGGGGAGGGAGTACAATGAGCAGTTCTTC; cdr3_aa: CASSLEGREYNEQFF
j_call: TRBJ2-3; v_call: TRBV5-1; clone_size: .; d_call: .; cdr3_nt: TGCGCCAGCTCTCCGGGAGTAAGCACAGATACGCAGTATTTT; cdr3_aa: CASSPGVSTDTQYF
j_call: TRBJ2-3; v_call: TRBV14; clone_size: .; d_call: .; cdr3_nt: TGTGCCAGCAGCCAGGGGGCCGGCGATACGCAGTATTTT; cdr3_aa: CASSQGAGDTQYF
j_call: TRBJ2-1; v_call: TRBV11-1; clone_size: .; d_call: TRBD1; cdr3_nt: TGTGCCAGCAGCTCGGACAGGGTGGTCAATGAGCAGTTCTTC; cdr3_aa: CASSSDRVVNEQFF
j_call: TRBJ2-7; v_call: TRBV19; clone_size: .; d_call: .; cdr3_nt: TGTGCCAGTAGACGTGGACAGCGGCAGTACTTC; cdr3_aa: CASRRGQRQYF
j_call: TRBJ1-1; v_call: TRBV25-1; clone_size: once; d_call: TRBD1; cdr3_nt: TGTGCCAGCAGTCCTCAGGGGGGCACTGAAGCTTTCTTT; cdr3_aa: CASSPQGGTEAFF
j_call: TRBJ1-1; v_call: TRBV5-1; clone_size: .; d_call: .; cdr3_nt: TGCGCCAGCAGCTTGTATCAGGGGTCTCGGAACACTGAAGCTTTCTTT; cdr3_aa: CASSLYQGSRNTEAFF
j_call: TRBJ2-7; v_call: TRBV19; clone_size: .; d_call: .; cdr3_nt: TGTGCCAGTAGTATAGCAGGAACCTACGAGCAGTACTTC; cdr3_aa: CASSIAGTYEQYF
j_call: TRBJ1-1; v_call: TRBV6-6; clone_size: .; d_call: .; cdr3_nt: TGTGCCAGCAGGTTCACTGAGAACACTGAAGCTTTCTTT; cdr3_aa: CASRFTENTEAFF
j_call: TRBJ1-1; v_call: TRBV4-1; clone_size: .; d_call: TRBD1; cdr3_nt: TGCGCCAGCAGCCAGGACAGGGGGCTGGACACTGAAGCTTTCTTT; cdr3_aa: CASSQDRGLDTEAFF
j_call: TRBJ2-1; v_call: TRBV5-1; clone_size: .; d_call: TRBD2; cdr3_nt: TGCGCCAGCAGCCATAGCGGGAGCTCCTACAATGAGCAGTTCTTC; cdr3_aa: CASSHSGSSYNEQFF
j_call: TRBJ1-2; v_call: TRBV5-1; clone_size: .; d_call: TRBD1; cdr3_nt: TGCGCCAGCAGTTCAGGGGGGAACTATGGCTACACCTTC; cdr3_aa: CASSSGGNYGYTF
j_call: TRBJ2-3; v_call: TRBV19; clone_size: .; d_call: TRBD2; cdr3_nt: TGTGCCAGTAGTCCGGGACTAGCGGGAGTAGATACGCAGTATTTT; cdr3_aa: CASSPGLAGVDTQYF
j_call: TRBJ2-7; v_call: TRBV5-4; clone_size: few; d_call: .; cdr3_nt: TGTGCCAGCAGCTCTTACAGGGTTCCATACGAGCAGTACTTC; cdr3_aa: CASSSYRVPYEQYF
j_call: TRBJ2-7; v_call: TRBV7-9; clone_size: few; d_call: TRBD2; cdr3_nt: TGTGCCAGCAGCCTTGGGGGGGGACTAGCGGGAGGGAGGACCTACGAGCAGTACTTC; cdr3_aa: CASSLGGGLAGGRTYEQYF
j_call: TRBJ1-2; v_call: TRBV28; clone_size: .; d_call: .; cdr3_nt: TGTGCCAGCAGTTTAGTGCAGGGTCACTATGGCTACACCTTC; cdr3_aa: CASSLVQGHYGYTF
j_call: TRBJ1-2; v_call: TRBV7-9; clone_size: .; d_call: TRBD1; cdr3_nt: TGTGCCAGCAGCTTAGATTCGCTGGACAGGGGAGAGGGCTACACCTTC; cdr3_aa: CASSLDSLDRGEGYTF
j_call: TRBJ1-1; v_call: TRBV3-1/TRBV3-2; clone_size: .; d_call: .; cdr3_nt: TGTGCCAGCAGCCAAGATCTACGCGCTGAAGCTTTCTTT; cdr3_aa: CASSQDLRAEAFF
j_call: TRBJ1-2; v_call: TRBV2; clone_size: .; d_call: .; cdr3_nt: TGTGCCAGCAGGCCAGGCTTGATAGATGGCTACACCTTC; cdr3_aa: CASRPGLIDGYTF
j_call: TRBJ2-2; v_call: TRBV7-2; clone_size: .; d_call: .; cdr3_nt: TGTGCCAGCAGCTTAGTTGGCACCACCGGGGAGCTGTTTTTT; cdr3_aa: CASSLVGTTGELFF
j_call: TRBJ1-4; v_call: TRBV5-1; clone_size: .; d_call: .; cdr3_nt: TGCGCCAGCAGCTTGCCAGGGGCAACTAATGAAAAACTGTTTTTT; cdr3_aa: CASSLPGATNEKLFF
j_call: TRBJ2-7; v_call: TRBV30; clone_size: .; d_call: TRBD2; cdr3_nt: TGTGCCTGGAGCTCGGGAGGGCCCTACGGCGAGCAGTACTTC; cdr3_aa: CAWSSGGPYGEQYF